This TCR beta chain emerged from a study of Ad26.COV2.S vaccination and SARS-CoV-2 variants. Germline CDR1 and CDR2: LNHDA and SQIVND (reference sequence). V was pared by 5 bases and J by 4 bases, with 11 bases between. The CDR3 sequence is 13 residues long. Treatment of the sample: around 19 received Ad26.COV2.S at low or high dose, single or two shots; about 5 received placebo; per-sample allocation not given. Day 63 following the first vaccine or placebo injection was when the samples were taken. In Boston, the donor was an adult between 18-55 years of age. The table came from immunoSEQ multiplex PCR; TCRdb's copy has only in-frame clones and leaves some out. In the table there are approximately 420,000 clones, roughly nine tenths of which are singletons.

The chain recombines TRBV19 with TRBJ1-1, with D unresolved. Specimen: peripheral blood, collected in a trial of Ad26.COV2.S vaccine versus placebo. The receptor comes from a person aged 18-60 years who received the Ad26.COV2.S COVID-19 vaccine or a placebo. CDR3 nucleotide sequence: TGTGCCAGTAGTGTTGAAGAGGGCACTGAAGCTTTCTTT. Protein: CASSVEEGTEAFF.